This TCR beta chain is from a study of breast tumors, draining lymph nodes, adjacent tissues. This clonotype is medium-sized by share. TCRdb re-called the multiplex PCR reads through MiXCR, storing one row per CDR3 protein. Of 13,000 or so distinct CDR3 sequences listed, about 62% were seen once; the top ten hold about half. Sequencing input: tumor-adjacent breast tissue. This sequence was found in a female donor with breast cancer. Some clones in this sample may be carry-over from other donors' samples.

The CDR3 coding sequence is TGCGCCAGCAGCACCGGACAGGGTTCGTACGAGCAGTACTTC. Translation gives CASSTGQGSYEQYF. The chain has TRBV5-1 and TRBJ2-7; 8 bases line up with TRBD1. The CDR3 has 14 residues. V dropped 4 bases and J dropped 4; count of bases not matched to a gene: 7. Germline CDR1 SGHRS, CDR2 YFSETQ.